The source of this TCR beta chain is a study of cytomegalovirus exposure and HLA in healthy donors (dated by TCRdb to the late 2010s). For the study in its entirety: An earlier analysis of approximately 640 of the donors reported 250 to 300 Gb of sequence data and 100 million to 130 million unique TCR beta sequences from 150 million to 200 million T cells. Rather than drawing on any new phenotypic data, the later analysis identified candidate immune exposures from TCR beta sequences and the way those sequences occurred across donors. The study aimed to test whether signatures of past pathogen exposure could be identified by cataloging public T cell receptors. All discovery cohort repertoires had been generated using a single sequencing platform. An early release covering about 600 HLA-typed donors comprised 300 to 350 gigabases of sequencing data and about 90 million unique TCR sequences. A later analysis re-analyzed previously published TCR beta repertoires from 500 to 700 donors and added high-resolution HLA genotyping to study TCR occurrence patterns. A separate validation cohort of approximately 130 different subjects was used in addition to the roughly 620-subject first cohort. In an earlier analysis of over 550 of the donors, high-throughput TCR beta sequencing was used to judge whether each TCR beta V gene segment behaved as functional or pseudogenic. Four or five DR-DQ haplotypes were handled as single units for association and clustering, since linkage in the cohort was strong. A later genetic analysis used genome-wide SNP genotypes for about 65% of the 666 donors, treating that subset as a discovery cohort. HLA typing included class I and class II loci at four-digit resolution. The T cell repertoires of under 750 subjects were profiled by immunosequencing and related to cytomegalovirus serostatus. Typing coverage differed by locus: A, B, C, DRB1 and DQB1 were typed in roughly 620-640 donors, DQA1 in about 550, DPA1 in roughly 590, and DPB1 in around 440. Among roughly 400 genotyped donors of the cohort, an average of around 250,000 unique TCR beta nucleotide sequences was sequenced per donor, of which 15% to 20% were non-productive. Of the roughly 400 genotyped donors, 65% to 90% fell in the genetic ancestry cluster associated with self-reported Caucasian donors. To predict cytomegalovirus infection status, the study combined high-throughput TCR immunosequencing, statistical association of individual TCRs with disease status, and machine learning. Donor age, sex, ethnicity and CMV serostatus were collected together with the repertoire data.

About this clone: Its binding antigen is unknown. It has no much larger one-base neighbor in the sample; base qualities were not kept.

What the authors observed across the whole study: According to a later genetic analysis, donors in an Asian-associated ancestry cluster had fewer N-insertions in productive TCRs than the approximately 710-donor mean. Correlated functional status among segregating V segments might reflect linkage disequilibrium, but an unknown experimental factor could not be ruled out. About 17 rarely observed V segments, including chromosome 9 orphons, were excluded from the earlier analysis of just under 600 of the donors because counts were too low. A few of the identified cytomegalovirus-associated TCR beta chains were confirmed in vitro to be specific for cytomegalovirus antigens. Most CMV-associated TCR beta chains appeared to be HLA-restricted in a later analysis, and the HLA associations seemed to be driven largely by CMV exposure. An association between a missense DCLRE1C variant and V-gene and J-gene trimming of TCR beta chains was found in a later genetic analysis and replicated in an independent cohort. A further reported finding was that TCR beta sequences accurately predicted the HLA-A and HLA-B alleles for most subjects in the first cohort. In an earlier analysis of about 540 of the donors, most TCR beta V segments were observed in productive rearrangements about 87% or about 30% of the time, broadly matching IMGT annotations. Only TCR beta chains were sequenced in this cohort, and the absence of alpha or paired-chain data limited detectable features. While some public TCRs were present in many individuals, most TCR sequences turned up only very rarely across donors. Several of the top co-occurrence clusters appeared to be linked to parvovirus B19, influenza, CMV and Epstein-Barr virus, according to a later analysis. Strong co-occurrence of HLA alleles, especially DR and DQ, made assigning TCR associations to individual alleles difficult. A later analysis found that HLA-associated TCR beta chains were more clonally expanded and had lower generation probabilities than equally common non-associated chains. Because some donors lacked HLA typing at each locus, the association tests relied only on the typed subset. It was suggested by the authors that the approach could potentially be generalized to other disease states and immunological phenotypes. Presence/absence analyses assumed roughly uniform sequencing depth across donors, an assumption that may not hold. In a later analysis, the rate of TCR association differed among HLA loci, with DRB1 alleles having the most associated TCRs and HLA-C alleles having the fewest. A group of highly shared sequence variants was considered likely to be a technical artifact of the sequencing pipeline. In both the original and validation cohorts, the classifier was reported to diagnose cytomegalovirus status with high specificity and sensitivity. The study gave a list of around 170 TCR beta chains associated with cytomegalovirus. In a later analysis, some 17,000 TCR beta sequences were associated with specific HLA alleles at a false discovery rate of 0.05. Immune exposure information for the cohort was limited to CMV serostatus. Because the 87-base-pair reads could not distinguish some IMGT-functional V segments, including TRBV6-2 and TRBV6-3, those segments were excluded.

The protocol used for the library was the immunoSEQ multiplex PCR assay. For the multiplex PCR, a mixture combining 60 forward primers for TCR Vbeta segments and 13 reverse primers for TCR Jbeta segments was used. Amplification of the CDR3 region of rearranged TCR beta genes was performed with a multiplex PCR assay on genomic DNA. Amplified TCR beta libraries were sequenced as 87-base-pair reads on the Illumina HiSeq System. The authors' analysis ran thus. A later analysis counted tens of millions of unique TCR beta chains across the 700 or so repertoires, and 9 million to 14 million of these chains were shared by at least two donors. Raw reads were error-corrected and collapsed into unique sequences by a nearest-neighbor algorithm in which closely related sequences were merged to remove PCR and sequencing errors. V, D and J gene segments were assigned by aligning CDR3 sequences to IMGT reference sequences. For a sequence to be retained, at least a six-nucleotide match to both a V gene segment and a J gene segment was required. Rearrangements were classified as productive when the CDR3 lacked stop codons and remained in frame with V and J, and all other rearrangements were classified as non-productive. Following IMGT convention, CDR3 was defined as the stretch from the second conserved V-encoded cysteine to the conserved J-encoded phenylalanine. The earlier analysis of 587 of the donors excluded sequences that lacked an unambiguous match to a single V gene segment. An earlier analysis of around 600 of the donors classified V segments as functional when productive rearrangements were above 56.7% and as segregating when the standard deviation between donors was above 5%. To diagnose cytomegalovirus status from the catalog of TCR beta chain sequences, a statistical classification framework was built. A later analysis assigned V and J genes by comparing TCR nucleotide sequences with IMGT/GENE-DB human TR gene sequences. Using the TCRdist pipeline, a later analysis assigned CDR3 sequences along with most-parsimonious VDJ recombination scenarios. In a later analysis, each TCR beta chain was defined by its CDR3 amino acid sequence together with its V-gene family, and reads without a unique V-gene family were excluded. A later analysis removed nearly 600 highly shared, low-generation-probability nucleotide sequences to deal with suspected cross-contamination and a sequencing artifact. A later analysis calculated a clonal expansion index for each public chain from normalized within-repertoire ranks of inferred template counts. In a later analysis, generation probabilities were computed using a VDJ recombination model fitted to out-of-frame rearrangements, and the results were checked against IGoR. A later analysis scored TCR-TCR, TCR-HLA and TCR-CMV co-occurrence with hypergeometric tests, applying a repertoire-size bias correction to TCR pairs. False discovery rates were estimated in a later analysis by permuting HLA or CMV assignments 20 times. In a later analysis, co-occurring TCRs were grouped using DBSCAN, and TCRdist sequence similarity was added for clustering within HLA-allele-positive subsets. Repertoires with fewer than 30,000 or more than 120,000 public chains, plus five repertoires with anomalous nucleotide sharing, were excluded from co-occurrence clustering. As stored in TCRdb, this immuneACCESS dataset retains in-frame rearrangements with V and J assigned. A fraction of the clones does not appear; measured against another copy, unresolved V genes explain less than half of the discrepancy, and the remainder lacks a known reason. The DNA gave D and trimming, while V, J and clone size come from that table. The sample table contains 200,000 to 250,000 clones; only one count was recorded for 77% of them. Of the sample, roughly 2.5% falls within the top ten clones.

The cohort was made up of 650 to 700 healthy bone marrow donors. Cohort members were all nominally healthy when sampled, although unrecorded immune exposures were likely present. The donor tested CMV seropositive and was one of the 289 seropositive cohort members. A peripheral blood sample was provided by each donor, and peripheral blood mononuclear cells were used for TCR beta sequencing. Genomic DNA was extracted from the blood cell samples with the Qiagen DNeasy Blood Extraction Kit. The V and J ends are trimmed by 4 bases and 2 bases, leaving 9 bases between them. The CDR3 starts with the cysteine, ends with the phenylalanine, and has 15 residues. Only the CDR3 portion is preserved as DNA: 45 bases, with reading frame beginning at the first base. The germline V gene sets CDR1 to MNHNS and CDR2 to SASEGT.

The sequencing input was PBMCs. This TCR came from a woman aged 60-75 years in good health and CMV-seropositive. The chain links TRBV6-1 with TRBJ2-6, with the D gene too uncertain to name. The DNA sequence reads TGTGCCAGCAGTGCTACAGATACTGGGGCCAACGTCCTGACTTTC. This sequence encodes CASSATDTGANVLTF.